This TCR beta chain originates from a study of human T cells and chemical hapten exposure. On the study more broadly: Enrolled patients were predominantly female and had alopecia areata, totalis or universalis.

Library construction involved attaching unique molecular identifiers to individual cDNA molecules, which allowed quantitative, reproducible TCR counting. In the original analysis: Across samples, TCR counts had a median of roughly 97,000 and ranged from about 20,000 to 690,600. TCRdb reprocessed the RACE reads with MiXCR, giving one entry per CDR3 protein. It is TCRdb's table, rather than the study itself, that gives the V and J calls and clone size. Seen here are 300,000 to 450,000 distinct CDR3 sequences, 4% to 6% observed once, and the top ten hold 2.6%. Time point: pre-sensitization, week 0. Stated treatment: therapeutic diphenylcyclopropenone sensitization with weekly scalp DPC. In every case, blood was obtained before the patch test was applied. The sequence derives from a woman aged 45-59 years with alopecia areata. Some clones in this sample may be carry-over from other donors' samples. Sequenced here: whole blood, sampled in connection with sensitization to the hapten diphenylcyclopropenone (DPC).

The CDR3 region is CASSLGGDYEAQYF. CDR3 in DNA: TGTGCCAGCAGCTTAGGCGGGGACTATGAGGCCCAGTACTTC. The chain recombines TRBV7-8 with TRBJ2-5, with 7 bases aligning to TRBD2. After removal of 1 base from V and 9 bases from J, the junction contained 8 bases not matched to a gene. The germline CDR1 and CDR2 sequences are SGHVS and FQNEAQ. This CDR3 comprises 14 residues.